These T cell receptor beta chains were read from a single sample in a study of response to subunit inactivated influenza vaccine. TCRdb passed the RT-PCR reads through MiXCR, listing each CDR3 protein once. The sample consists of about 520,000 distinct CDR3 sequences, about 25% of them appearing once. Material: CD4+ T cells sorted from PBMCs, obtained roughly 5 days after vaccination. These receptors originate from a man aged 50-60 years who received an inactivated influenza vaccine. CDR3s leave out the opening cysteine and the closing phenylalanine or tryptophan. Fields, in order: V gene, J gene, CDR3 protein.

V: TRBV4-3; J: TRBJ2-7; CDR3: ASSPGGGQGSYEQY
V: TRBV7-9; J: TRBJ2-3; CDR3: ASSFRRAGGSTDTQY
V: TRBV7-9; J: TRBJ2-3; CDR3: ASSLGLAPSTDTQY
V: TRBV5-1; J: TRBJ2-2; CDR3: ASSLAGTSGNTGELF
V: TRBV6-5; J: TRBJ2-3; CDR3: ASSFTPIDTQY
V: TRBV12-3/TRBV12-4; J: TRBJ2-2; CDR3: ASSFSPGVTGELF
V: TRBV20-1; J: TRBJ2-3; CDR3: SATDMGYGRDTQY
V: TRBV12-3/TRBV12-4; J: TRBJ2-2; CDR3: ASSPTAGGLIGELF
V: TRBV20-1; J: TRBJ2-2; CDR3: SAREVGAGELF
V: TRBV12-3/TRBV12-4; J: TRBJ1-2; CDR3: ASSFGAGYT
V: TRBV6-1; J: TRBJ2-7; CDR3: ASSKARTGGYEQY
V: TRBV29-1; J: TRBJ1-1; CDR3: SVVVRGLTF
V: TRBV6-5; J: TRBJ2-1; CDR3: ASSYPAGTSHNEQF
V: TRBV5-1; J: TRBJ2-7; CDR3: ASSLGTSEYEQY
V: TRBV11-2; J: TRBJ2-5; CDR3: ASSPPWGLRTETQY
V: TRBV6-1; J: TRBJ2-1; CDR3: ASKEGPRDIQF
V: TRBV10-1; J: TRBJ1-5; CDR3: AFFGGQPQH
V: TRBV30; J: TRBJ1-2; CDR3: AWSFWRQDYGYT
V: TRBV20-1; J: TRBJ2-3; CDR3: SARRQDTDTQY
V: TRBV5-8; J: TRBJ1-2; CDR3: ASSFPLANYGYT
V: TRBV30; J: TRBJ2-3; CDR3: AWEAGMNTQY
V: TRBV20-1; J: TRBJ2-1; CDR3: SASGLAKQVRNEQF
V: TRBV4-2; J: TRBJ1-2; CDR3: ASSQKDYGYT
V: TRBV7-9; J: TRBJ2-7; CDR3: ATGGTGGHEQY
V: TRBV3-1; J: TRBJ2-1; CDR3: ASSNLVAAYNEQF
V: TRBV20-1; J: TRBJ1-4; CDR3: SARGYGSTNEKLF
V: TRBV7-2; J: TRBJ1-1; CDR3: ASSAGRTNTEAF
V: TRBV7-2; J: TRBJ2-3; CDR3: ASSLDPSDTQY
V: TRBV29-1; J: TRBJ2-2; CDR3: SVYGTGDAGELF
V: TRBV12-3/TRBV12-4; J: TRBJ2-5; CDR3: ASRGTGFQY
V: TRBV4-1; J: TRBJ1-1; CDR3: ASSQEVRDLGAF
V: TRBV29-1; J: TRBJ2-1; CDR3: SVDRNEQF
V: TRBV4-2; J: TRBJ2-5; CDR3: ASSQEITRVGETQY
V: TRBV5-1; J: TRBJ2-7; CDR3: ASSPGTTPYEQY
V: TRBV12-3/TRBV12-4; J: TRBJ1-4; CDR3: ASTESDTEKLF
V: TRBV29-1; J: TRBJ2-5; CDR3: SVGGTGRSETQY
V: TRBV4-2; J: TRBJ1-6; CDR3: ASSQEGGSPLH
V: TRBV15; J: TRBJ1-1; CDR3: ATSRDASAGTEAF
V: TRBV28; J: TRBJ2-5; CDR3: ASSLRGPQETQY
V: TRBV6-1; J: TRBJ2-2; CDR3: ASKRGASRTGELF
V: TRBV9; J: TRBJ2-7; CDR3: ASSPRQGGAYEQY
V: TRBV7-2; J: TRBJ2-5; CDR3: ASSLGSGRQETQY
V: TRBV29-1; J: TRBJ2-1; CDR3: SVERGFHNEQF
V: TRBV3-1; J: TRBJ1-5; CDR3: ASSQARAEQPQH
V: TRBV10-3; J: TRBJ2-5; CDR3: AISESRKTGGDETQY
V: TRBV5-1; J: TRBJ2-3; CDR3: ASSMTGDTQY
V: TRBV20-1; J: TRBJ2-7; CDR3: SASTSVKSYEQY
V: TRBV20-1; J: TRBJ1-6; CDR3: SARGTGNSPLH
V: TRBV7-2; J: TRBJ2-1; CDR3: ASSPPSGGAGGEF
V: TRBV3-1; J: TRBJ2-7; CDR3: ASSQDSLETGRVQY
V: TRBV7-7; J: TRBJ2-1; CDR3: ASSPRRSGEQF
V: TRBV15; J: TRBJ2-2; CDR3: ATSPTGRATGELF
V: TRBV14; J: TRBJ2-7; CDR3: ASSQAPGLAGIEQY